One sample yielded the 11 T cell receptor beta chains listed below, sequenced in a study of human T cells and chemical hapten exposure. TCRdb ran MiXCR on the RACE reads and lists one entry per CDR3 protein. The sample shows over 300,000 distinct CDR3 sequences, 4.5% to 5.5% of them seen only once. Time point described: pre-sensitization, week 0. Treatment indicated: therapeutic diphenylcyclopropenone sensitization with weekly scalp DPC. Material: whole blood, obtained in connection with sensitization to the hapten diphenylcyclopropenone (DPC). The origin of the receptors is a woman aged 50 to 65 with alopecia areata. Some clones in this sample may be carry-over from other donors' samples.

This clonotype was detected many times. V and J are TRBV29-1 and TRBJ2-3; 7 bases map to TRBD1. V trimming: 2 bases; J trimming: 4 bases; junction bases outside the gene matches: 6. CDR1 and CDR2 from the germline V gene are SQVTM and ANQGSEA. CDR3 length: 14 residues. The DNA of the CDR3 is TGCAGCGTTGAAATGGGGACAGAGTCAGATACGCAGTATTTT. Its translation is CSVEMGTESDTQYF.

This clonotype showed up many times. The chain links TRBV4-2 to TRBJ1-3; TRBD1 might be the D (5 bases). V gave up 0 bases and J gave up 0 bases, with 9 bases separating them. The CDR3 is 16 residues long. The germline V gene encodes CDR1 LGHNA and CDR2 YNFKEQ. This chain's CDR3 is CASSQDPGDSGNTIYF. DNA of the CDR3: TGTGCCAGCAGCCAAGATCCGGGGGACTCTGGAAACACCATATATTTT.

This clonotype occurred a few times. CDR3 in amino acids: CASSLSRSGTQYF. The DNA for the CDR3 is TGTGCCAGCAGTTTATCGAGATCTGGGACCCAGTACTTC. The V and J genes are TRBV27 and TRBJ2-5; D gene ambiguous. Between the trimmed V and J ends, which lost 0 bases and 7 bases, there was a span of 9 bases. Germline loops: CDR1 MNHEY, CDR2 SMNVEV (reference sequence). The CDR3 is 13 residues long.

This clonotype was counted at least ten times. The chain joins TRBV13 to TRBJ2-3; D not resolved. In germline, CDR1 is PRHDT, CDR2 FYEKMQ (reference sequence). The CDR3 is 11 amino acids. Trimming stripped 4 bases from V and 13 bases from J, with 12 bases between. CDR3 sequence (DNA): TGTGCCAGCAGCTCTAAGACCTCCAAGTATTTT. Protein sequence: CASSSKTSKYF. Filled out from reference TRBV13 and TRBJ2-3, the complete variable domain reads AAGVIQSPRHLIKEKRETATLKCYPIPRHDTVYWYQQGPGQDPQFLISFYEKMQSDKGSIPDRFSAQQFSDYHSELNMSSLELGDSALYFCASSSKTSKYFGPGTRLTVL.

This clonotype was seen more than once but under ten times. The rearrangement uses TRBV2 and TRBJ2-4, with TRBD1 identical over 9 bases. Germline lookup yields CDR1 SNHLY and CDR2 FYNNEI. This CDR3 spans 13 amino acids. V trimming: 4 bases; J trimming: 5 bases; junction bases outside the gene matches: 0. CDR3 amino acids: CASSGTGENIQYF. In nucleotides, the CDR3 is TGTGCCAGCAGTGGGACAGGGGAAAACATTCAGTACTTC.

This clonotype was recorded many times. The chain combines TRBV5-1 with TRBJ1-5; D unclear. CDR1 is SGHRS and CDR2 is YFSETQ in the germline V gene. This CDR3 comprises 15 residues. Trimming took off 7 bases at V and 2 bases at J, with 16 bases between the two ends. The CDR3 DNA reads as TGCGCCAGCTGCCCATCGGACTTTCGCAATCAGCCCCAGCATTTT. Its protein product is CASCPSDFRNQPQHF.

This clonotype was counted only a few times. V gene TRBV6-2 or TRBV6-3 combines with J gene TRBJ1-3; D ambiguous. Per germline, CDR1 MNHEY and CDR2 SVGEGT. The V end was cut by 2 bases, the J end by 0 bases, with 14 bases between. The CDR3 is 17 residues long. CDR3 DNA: TGTGCCAGCAGTTACAGCTCCCTCCTTTTCTCTGGAAACACCATATATTTT. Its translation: CASSYSSLLFSGNTIYF.

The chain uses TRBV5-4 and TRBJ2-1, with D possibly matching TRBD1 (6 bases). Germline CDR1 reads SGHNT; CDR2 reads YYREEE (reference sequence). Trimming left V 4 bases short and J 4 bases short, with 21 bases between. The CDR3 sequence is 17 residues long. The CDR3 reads CASSEQGRDIQYNEQFF. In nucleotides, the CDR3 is TGTGCCAGCAGCGAACAGGGCCGGGACATCCAGTACAATGAGCAGTTCTTC.

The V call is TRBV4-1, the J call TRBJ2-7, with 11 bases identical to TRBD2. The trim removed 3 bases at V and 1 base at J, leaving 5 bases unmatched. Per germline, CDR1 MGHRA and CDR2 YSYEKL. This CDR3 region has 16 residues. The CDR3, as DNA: TGCGCCAGCAGCCAGGCACTAGCGGGGGCGTCCTACGAGCAGTACTTC. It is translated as CASSQALAGASYEQYF.

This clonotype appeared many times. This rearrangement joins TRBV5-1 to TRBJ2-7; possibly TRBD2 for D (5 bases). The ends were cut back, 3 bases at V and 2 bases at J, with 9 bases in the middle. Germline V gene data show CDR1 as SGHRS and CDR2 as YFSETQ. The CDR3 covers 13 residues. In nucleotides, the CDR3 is TGCGCCAGCAGCTCCTCCGGGGCCTACGAGCAGTACTTC. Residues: CASSSSGAYEQYF.

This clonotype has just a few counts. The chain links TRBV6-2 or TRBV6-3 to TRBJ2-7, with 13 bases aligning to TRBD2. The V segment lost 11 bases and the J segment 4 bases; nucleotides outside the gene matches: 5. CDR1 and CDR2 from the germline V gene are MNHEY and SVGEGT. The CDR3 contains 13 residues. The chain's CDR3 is CASRTSGSYEQYF. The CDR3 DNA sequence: TGTGCCTCTCGGACTAGCGGGAGTTACGAGCAGTACTTC.